The TCR beta chain described here comes from a study of shared clonotypes between healthy human individuals. The CDR3 extends over 15 amino acids. From germline, CDR1 is KGHSH and CDR2 LQKENI. V was pared by 3 bases and J by 6 bases, with 15 bases between. Sequenced by immunoSEQ multiplex PCR; TCRdb stores in-frame clones only, minus some. The sample holds around 1.5 million clones, 95% to 99% seen once. The authors divided CD4+ cells into CD45RA+ naive and CD45RA-negative memory subsets. The receptor comes from a man aged 25-45 years in good health. The sample was naive CD4+ T cells sorted from blood. Subset: CD45RA+ positively selected. The V call is TRBV18, the J call TRBJ1-5; tentatively, D is TRBD1 (5 bases). Here the CDR3 reads CASSPGPDRAQPQHF. The CDR3 DNA follows: TGTGCCAGCTCACCCGGTCCCGACAGAGCTCAGCCCCAGCATTTT. The whole variable domain, remainder taken from reference TRBV18 and TRBJ1-5, is NAGVMQNPRHLVRRRGQEARLRCSPMKGHSHVYWYRQLPEEGLKFMVYLQKENIIDESGMPKERFSAEFPKEGPSILRIQQVVRGDSAAYFCASSPGPDRAQPQHFGDGTRLSIL.